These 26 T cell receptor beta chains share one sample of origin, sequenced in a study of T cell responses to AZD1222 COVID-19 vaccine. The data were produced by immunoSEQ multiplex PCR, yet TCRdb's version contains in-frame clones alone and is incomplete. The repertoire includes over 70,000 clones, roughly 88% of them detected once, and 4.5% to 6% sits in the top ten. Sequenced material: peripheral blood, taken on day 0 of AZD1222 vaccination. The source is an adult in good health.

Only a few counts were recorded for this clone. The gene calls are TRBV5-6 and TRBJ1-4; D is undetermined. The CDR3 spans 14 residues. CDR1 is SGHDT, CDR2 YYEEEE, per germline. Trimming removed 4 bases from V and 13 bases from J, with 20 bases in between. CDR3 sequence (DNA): TGTGCCAGCAGCGCCGCTTATGGTCCAGGTTTACTGTTTTTT. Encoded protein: CASSAAYGPGLLFF.

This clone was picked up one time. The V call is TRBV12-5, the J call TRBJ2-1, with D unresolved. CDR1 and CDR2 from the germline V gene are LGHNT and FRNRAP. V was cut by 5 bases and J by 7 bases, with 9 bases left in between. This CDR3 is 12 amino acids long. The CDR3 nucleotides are TGTGCTAGTGGTCCAGACCGAAATGAGCAGTTCTTC. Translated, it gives CASGPDRNEQFF.

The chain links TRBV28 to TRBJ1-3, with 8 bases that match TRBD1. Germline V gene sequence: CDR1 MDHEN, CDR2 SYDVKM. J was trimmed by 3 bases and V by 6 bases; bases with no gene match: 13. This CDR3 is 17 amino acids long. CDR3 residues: CASSHRAGGVSGNTIYF. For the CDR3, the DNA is TGTGCCAGCAGCCACAGGGCAGGGGGCGTGAGTGGAAACACCATATATTTT.

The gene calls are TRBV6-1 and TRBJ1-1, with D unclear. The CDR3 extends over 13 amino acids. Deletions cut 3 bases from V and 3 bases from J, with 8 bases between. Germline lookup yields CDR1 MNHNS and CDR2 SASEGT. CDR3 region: CASSDQRYTEAFF. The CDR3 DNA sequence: TGTGCCAGCAGTGATCAACGGTACACTGAAGCTTTCTTT.

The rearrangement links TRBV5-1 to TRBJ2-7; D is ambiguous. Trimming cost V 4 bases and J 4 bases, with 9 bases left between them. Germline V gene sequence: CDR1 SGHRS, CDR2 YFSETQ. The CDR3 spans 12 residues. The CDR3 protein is CASSPGDYEQYF. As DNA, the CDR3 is TGCGCCAGCAGCCCAGGCGATTACGAGCAGTACTTC.

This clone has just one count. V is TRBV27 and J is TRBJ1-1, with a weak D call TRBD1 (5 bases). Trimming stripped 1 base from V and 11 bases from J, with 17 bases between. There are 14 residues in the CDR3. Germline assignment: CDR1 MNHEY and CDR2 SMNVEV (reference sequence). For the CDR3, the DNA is TGTGCCAGCAGTTTATTGGGGAAGAGGGGAGTGGCTTTCTTT. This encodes CASSLLGKRGVAFF.

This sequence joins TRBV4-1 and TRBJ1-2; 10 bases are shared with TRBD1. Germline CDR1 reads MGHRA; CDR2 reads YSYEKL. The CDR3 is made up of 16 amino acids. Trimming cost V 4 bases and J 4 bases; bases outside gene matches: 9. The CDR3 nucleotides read TGCGCCAGCAGCCCGGGACAGGGGAGGGCTTCCTATGGCTACACCTTC. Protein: CASSPGQGRASYGYTF.

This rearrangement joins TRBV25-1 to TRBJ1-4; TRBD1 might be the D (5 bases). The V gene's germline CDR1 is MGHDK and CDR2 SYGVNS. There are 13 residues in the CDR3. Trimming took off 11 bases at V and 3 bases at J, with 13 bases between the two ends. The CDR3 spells CAARDGANEKLFF. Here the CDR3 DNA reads TGTGCCGCCCGGGACGGGGCTAATGAAAAACTGTTTTTT. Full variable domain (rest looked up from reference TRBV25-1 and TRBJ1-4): EADIYQTPRYLVIGTGKKITLECSQTMGHDKMYWYQQDPGMELHLIHYSYGVNSTEKGDLSSESTVSRIRTEHFPLTLESARPSHTSQYLCAARDGANEKLFFGSGTQLSVL.

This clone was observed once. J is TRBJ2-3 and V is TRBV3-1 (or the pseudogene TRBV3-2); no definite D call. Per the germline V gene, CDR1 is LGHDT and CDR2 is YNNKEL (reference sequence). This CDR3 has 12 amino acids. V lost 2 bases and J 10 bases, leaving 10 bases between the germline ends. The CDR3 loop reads CASSQPGPPQYF. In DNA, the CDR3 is TGTGCCAGCAGCCAACCGGGCCCCCCGCAGTATTTT.

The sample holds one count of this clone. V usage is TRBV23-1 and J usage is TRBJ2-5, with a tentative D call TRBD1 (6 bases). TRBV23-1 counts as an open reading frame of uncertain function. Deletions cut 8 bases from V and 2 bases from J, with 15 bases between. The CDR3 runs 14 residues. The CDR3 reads CASRSQGYQETQYF. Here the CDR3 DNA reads TGCGCCAGCCGGAGCCAGGGGTATCAAGAGACCCAGTACTTC.

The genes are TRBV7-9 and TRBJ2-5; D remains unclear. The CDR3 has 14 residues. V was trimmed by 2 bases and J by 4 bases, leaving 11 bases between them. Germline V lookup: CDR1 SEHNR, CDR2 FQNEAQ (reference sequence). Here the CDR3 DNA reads TGTGCCAGCAGCTTAAGGGCTACACCAGAGACCCAGTACTTC. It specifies CASSLRATPETQYF.

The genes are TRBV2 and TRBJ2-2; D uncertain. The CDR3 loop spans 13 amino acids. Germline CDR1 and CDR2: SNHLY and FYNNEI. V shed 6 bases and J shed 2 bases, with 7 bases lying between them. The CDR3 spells CASSTENTGELFF. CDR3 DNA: TGTGCCAGCAGCACAGAAAACACCGGGGAGCTGTTTTTT.

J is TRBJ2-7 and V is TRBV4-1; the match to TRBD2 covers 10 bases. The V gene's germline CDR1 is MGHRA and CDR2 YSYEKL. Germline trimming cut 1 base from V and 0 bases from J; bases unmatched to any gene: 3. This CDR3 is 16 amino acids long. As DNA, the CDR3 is TGCGCCAGCAGCCAAGCGGGACTAGCGTCCTCCTACGAGCAGTACTTC. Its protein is CASSQAGLASSYEQYF.

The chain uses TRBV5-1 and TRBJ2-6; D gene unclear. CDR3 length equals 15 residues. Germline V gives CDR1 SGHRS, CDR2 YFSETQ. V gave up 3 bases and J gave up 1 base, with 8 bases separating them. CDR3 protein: CASSWTGSGANVLTF. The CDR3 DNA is TGCGCCAGCAGCTGGACCGGGTCTGGGGCCAACGTCCTGACTTTC.

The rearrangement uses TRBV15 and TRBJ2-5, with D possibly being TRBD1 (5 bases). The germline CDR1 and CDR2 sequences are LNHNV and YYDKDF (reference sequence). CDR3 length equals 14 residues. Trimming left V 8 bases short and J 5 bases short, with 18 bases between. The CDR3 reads CATGAGAGLETQYF. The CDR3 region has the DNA TGTGCCACCGGCGCAGGTGCAGGGCTGGAGACCCAGTACTTC.

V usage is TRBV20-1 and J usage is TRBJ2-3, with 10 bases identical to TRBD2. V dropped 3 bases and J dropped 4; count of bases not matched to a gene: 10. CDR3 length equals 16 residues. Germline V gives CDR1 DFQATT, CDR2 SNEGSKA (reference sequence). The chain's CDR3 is CSASSPSGSVADTQYF. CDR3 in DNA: TGCAGTGCTAGTTCCCCTAGCGGGAGTGTCGCAGATACGCAGTATTTT.

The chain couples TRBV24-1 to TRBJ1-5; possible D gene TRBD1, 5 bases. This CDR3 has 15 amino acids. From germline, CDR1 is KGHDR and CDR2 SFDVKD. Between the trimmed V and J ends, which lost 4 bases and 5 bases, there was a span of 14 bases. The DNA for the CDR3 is TGTGCCACCAGTGACCCCAGGGCAGGCGATCAGCCCCAGCATTTT. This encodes CATSDPRAGDQPQHF.

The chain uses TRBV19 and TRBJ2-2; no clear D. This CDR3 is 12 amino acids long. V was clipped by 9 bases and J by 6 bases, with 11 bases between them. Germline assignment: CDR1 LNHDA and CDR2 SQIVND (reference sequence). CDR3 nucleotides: TGTGCCAGCGAAAGGGTGGCCGGGGAGCTGTTTTTT. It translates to CASERVAGELFF.

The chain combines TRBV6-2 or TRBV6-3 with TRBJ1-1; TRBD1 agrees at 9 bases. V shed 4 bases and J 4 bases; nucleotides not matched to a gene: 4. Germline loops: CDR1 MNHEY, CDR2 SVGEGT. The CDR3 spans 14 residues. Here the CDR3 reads CASSSQGARTEAFF. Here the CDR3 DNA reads TGTGCCAGCAGTTCACAGGGGGCGCGCACTGAAGCTTTCTTT.

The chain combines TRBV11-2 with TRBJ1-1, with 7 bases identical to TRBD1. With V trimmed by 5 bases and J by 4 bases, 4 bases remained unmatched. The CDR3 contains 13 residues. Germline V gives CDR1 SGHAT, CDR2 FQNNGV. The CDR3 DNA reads TGTGCCAGCAGCGAAGACAGGGTCACTGAAGCTTTCTTT. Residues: CASSEDRVTEAFF.

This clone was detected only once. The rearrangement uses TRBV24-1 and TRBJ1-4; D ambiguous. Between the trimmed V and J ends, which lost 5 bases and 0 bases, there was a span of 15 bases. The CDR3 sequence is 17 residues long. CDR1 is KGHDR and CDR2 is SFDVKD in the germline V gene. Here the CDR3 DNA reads TGTGCCACCAGTGGGGGATCAGGCCAAACAACTAATGAAAAACTGTTTTTT. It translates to CATSGGSGQTTNEKLFF.

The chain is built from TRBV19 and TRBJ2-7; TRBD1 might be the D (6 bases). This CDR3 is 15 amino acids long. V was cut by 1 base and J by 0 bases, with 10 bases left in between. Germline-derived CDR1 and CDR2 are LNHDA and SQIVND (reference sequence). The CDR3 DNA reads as TGTGCCAGTAGTATAGGACAGGCTGGCTCCTACGAGCAGTACTTC. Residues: CASSIGQAGSYEQYF. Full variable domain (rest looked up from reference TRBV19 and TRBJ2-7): DGGITQSPKYLFRKEGQNVTLSCEQNLNHDAMYWYRQDPGQGLRLIYYSQIVNDFQKGDIAEGYSVSREKKESFPLTVTSAQKNPTAFYLCASSIGQAGSYEQYFGPGTRLTVT.

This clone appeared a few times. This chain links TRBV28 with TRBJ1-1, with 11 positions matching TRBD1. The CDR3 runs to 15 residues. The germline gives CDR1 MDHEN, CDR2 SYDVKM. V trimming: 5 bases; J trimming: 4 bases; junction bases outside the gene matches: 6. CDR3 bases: TGTGCCAGCAGTCCACGGGGACAGGGGGTCACTGAAGCTTTCTTT. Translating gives CASSPRGQGVTEAFF.

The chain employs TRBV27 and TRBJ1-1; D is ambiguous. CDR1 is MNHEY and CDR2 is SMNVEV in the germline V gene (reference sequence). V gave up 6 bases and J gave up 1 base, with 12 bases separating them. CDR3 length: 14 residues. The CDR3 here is CASSPGRKNTEAFF. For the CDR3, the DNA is TGTGCCAGCAGCCCCGGACGGAAGAACACTGAAGCTTTCTTT.

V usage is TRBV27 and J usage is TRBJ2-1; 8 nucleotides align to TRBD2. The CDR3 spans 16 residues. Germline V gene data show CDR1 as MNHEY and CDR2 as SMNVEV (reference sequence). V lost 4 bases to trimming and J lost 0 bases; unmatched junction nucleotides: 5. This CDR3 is CASSSISGSSYNEQFF. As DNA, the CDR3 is TGTGCCAGCAGTTCAATCAGCGGGAGCTCCTACAATGAGCAGTTCTTC.

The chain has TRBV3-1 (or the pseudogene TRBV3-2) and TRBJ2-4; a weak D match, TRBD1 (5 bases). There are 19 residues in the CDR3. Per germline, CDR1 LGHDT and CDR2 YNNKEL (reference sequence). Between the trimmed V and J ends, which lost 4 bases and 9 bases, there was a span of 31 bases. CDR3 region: CASSPKGIFDRRISGIQYF. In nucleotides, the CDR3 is TGTGCCAGCAGCCCTAAGGGGATATTTGACAGAAGGATTTCCGGCATTCAGTACTTC.